Below, 27 T cell receptor beta chains from the same sample are listed, as sequenced in a study of Graves' ophthalmopathy and Graves' hyperthyroidism. The sequenced template was RNA, covering the TCR beta CDR3 region. RT-PCR with HTBI primers came first, then second-round multiplex PCR. Using its own MiXCR run on the multiplex PCR reads, TCRdb lists one record per CDR3 protein. Here the sample spans around 470,000 distinct CDR3 sequences, roughly 14% being singletons. The sample comprised blood. All receptors derive from a woman between 25 and 40 years old with Graves' ophthalmopathy.

This clonotype has ten or more counts. This chain links TRBV11-2 with TRBJ1-2; no definite D call. Germline-derived CDR1 and CDR2 are SGHAT and FQNNGV. Trimming removed 1 base from V and 6 bases from J, with 12 bases in between. The CDR3 has 14 amino acids. Here the CDR3 DNA reads TGTGCCAGCAGCTTAGGTTACTCCGGGGATGGCTACACCTTC. Protein product: CASSLGYSGDGYTF. Supplemented by reference TRBV11-2 and TRBJ1-2, the full variable domain reads EAGVAQSPRYKIIEKRQSVAFWCNPISGHATLYWYQQILGQGPKLLIQFQNNGVVDDSQLPKDRFSAERLKGVDSTLKIQPAKLEDSAVYLCASSLGYSGDGYTFGSGTRLTVV.

This clonotype was counted at least ten times. This chain links TRBV25-1 with TRBJ1-5; D is possibly TRBD1 (6 bases). This CDR3 has 14 residues. CDR1 is MGHDK and CDR2 is SYGVNS in the germline V gene. Trimming cost V 1 base and J 4 bases, with 8 bases left between them. The CDR3 DNA follows: TGTGCCAGCAGTGAATGGGACACGAATCAGCCCCAGCATTTT. Its protein product is CASSEWDTNQPQHF.

This clonotype was picked up many times. A much larger clone lies one base from this, so it may be a read error. V and J are TRBV12-3 or TRBV12-4 and TRBJ2-7; the D gene is possibly TRBD2 (6 bases). Deletions cut 3 bases from V and 5 bases from J, with 8 bases between. There are 12 residues in the CDR3. The CDR3 is CASSLRGDEQYF. The CDR3 DNA sequence: TGTGCCAGCAGTTTGCGGGGAGACGAGCAGTACTTC.

The chain combines TRBV25-1 with TRBJ1-1; possible D gene TRBD1, 5 bases. Trimming pared 2 bases from V and 2 bases from J, leaving 24 bases between. Germline V CDR1 and CDR2: MGHDK, SYGVNS. CDR3 length equals 19 residues. CDR3 sequence reads: CASSENHSGRELLNTEAFF. The CDR3 DNA follows: TGTGCCAGCAGTGAAAACCATTCGGGACGTGAGCTTTTAAACACTGAAGCTTTCTTT.

In this sample, this clonotype turned up many times. The V call is TRBV7-2, the J call TRBJ1-2, with D unresolved. Germline V gene lookup returns CDR1 SGHTA and CDR2 FQGNSA. CDR3 length: 15 residues. Trimming removed 2 bases at V and 4 bases at J, with 14 bases between. DNA of the CDR3: TGTGCCAGCAGCTTATTGGAACACCTCCTCTATGGCTACACCTTC. Translation: CASSLLEHLLYGYTF.

This clonotype occurred many times. This chain links TRBV7-2 with TRBJ1-2, with a weak D call TRBD1 (6 bases). Trimming removed 2 bases at V and 8 bases at J, with 18 bases between. Germline V gives CDR1 SGHTA, CDR2 FQGNSA. This CDR3 has 15 amino acids. The CDR3 nucleotides read TGTGCCAGCAGCTTACAGTCTTTTGGCGGGGGCGGCTACACCTTC. Its protein product is CASSLQSFGGGGYTF.

This clonotype was detected many times. V usage is TRBV27 and J usage is TRBJ1-5; D gene uncertain. Germline values: CDR1 MNHEY, CDR2 SMNVEV (reference sequence). V shed 6 bases and J shed 0 bases, with 9 bases lying between them. The CDR3 spans 14 residues. The CDR3 spells CASSPAYSNQPQHF. For the CDR3, the DNA is TGTGCCAGCAGCCCCGCTTATAGCAATCAGCCCCAGCATTTT.

Regarding this clonotype: A read error may explain this, as a much larger clone is one base away. The rearrangement joins TRBV11-1 to TRBJ2-5; 7 positions match TRBD1. The CDR3 sequence is 14 residues long. Per the germline V gene, CDR1 is SGHAT and CDR2 is FQDESV (reference sequence). Written as DNA, the CDR3 is TGTGCCATCAGCTTCCGAGACAGGGAAGAGACCCAGTACTTC. It yields the protein CAISFRDREETQYF.

As for this clonotype: With a much larger clone just one base away, this may be a read error. V gene TRBV2 combines with J gene TRBJ2-2; weak D call: TRBD2 (6 bases). Per the germline V gene, CDR1 is SNHLY and CDR2 is FYNNEI. The CDR3 sequence is 15 residues long. V lost 6 bases and J lost 4, with 15 bases in between. DNA of the CDR3: TGTGCCAGCAGGTCGACTAGTTTGGGCACCGGGGAGCTGTTTTTT. Amino acid sequence: CASRSTSLGTGELFF.

This clonotype has only a few counts. The CDR3 region is CASSLSGTQTEAFF. CDR3 in DNA: TGTGCCAGCAGTTTATCAGGGACCCAGACTGAAGCTTTCTTT. The chain recombines TRBV27 with TRBJ1-1; possibly TRBD1 for D (5 bases). The germline V gene encodes CDR1 MNHEY and CDR2 SMNVEV (reference sequence). This CDR3 is built from 14 residues. The V end lost 0 bases, the J end lost 5 bases, and 10 bases lay between the germline ends.

The CDR3, as DNA: TGTGCGACCCATCGGGGGGCCCCCTATGGCTACACCTTC. It is translated as CATHRGAPYGYTF. The genes are TRBV2 and TRBJ1-2, with D perhaps matching TRBD1 (6 bases). Germline values: CDR1 SNHLY, CDR2 FYNNEI. The CDR3 length is 13 residues. The full variable domain, rest sourced from reference TRBV2 and TRBJ1-2, is EPEVTQTPSHQVTQMGQEVILRCVPISNHLYFYWYRQILGQKVEFLVSFYNNEISEKSEIFDDQFSVERPDGSNFTLKIRSTKLEDSAMYFCATHRGAPYGYTFGSGTRLTVV.

This clonotype was picked up many times. This sequence joins TRBV6-1 and TRBJ2-2; TRBD1 might be the D (5 bases). Trimming shortened V by 4 bases and J by 5 bases, and 11 bases separated the two germline ends. Germline V gene data show CDR1 as MNHNS and CDR2 as SASEGT. CDR3 size: 14 residues. DNA for the CDR3: TGTGCCAGCAGTGTCCAGGGTCGAACCGGGGAGCTGTTTTTT. Protein: CASSVQGRTGELFF.

This clonotype was seen many times. The gene calls are TRBV12-3 or TRBV12-4 and TRBJ2-5; 9 positions agree with TRBD1. Germline trimming cut 5 bases from V and 5 bases from J; bases unmatched to any gene: 6. This CDR3 spans 14 amino acids. The CDR3 sequence: CASSHRDRDETQYF. The CDR3 coding sequence is TGTGCCAGCAGTCACCGGGACAGGGACGAGACCCAGTACTTC.

The chain combines TRBV6-5 with TRBJ1-1, with 8 nucleotides matching TRBD1. J lost 5 bases, V lost 2 bases, and 4 bases had no gene match. CDR3 size: 14 residues. CDR1 is MNHEY, CDR2 SVGAGI, per germline. CDR3 coding DNA: TGTGCCAGCAGTTACGGCAGGGGGCCGACTGAAGCTTTCTTT. Translated, it gives CASSYGRGPTEAFF.

This clonotype was recorded a few times. The chain carries TRBV4-1 and TRBJ1-1, with a tentative D call TRBD1 (5 bases). The V end was cut by 1 base, the J end by 0 bases, with 12 bases between. This CDR3 is built from 16 residues. From germline, CDR1 is MGHRA and CDR2 YSYEKL. The CDR3 loop is CASSQAGAGLNTEAFF. CDR3 in DNA: TGCGCCAGCAGCCAAGCCGGGGCAGGGCTGAACACTGAAGCTTTCTTT.

Only a few counts were recorded for this clonotype. The chain has TRBV13 and TRBJ2-7, with TRBD2 matching over 10 bases. Germline-derived CDR1 and CDR2 are PRHDT and FYEKMQ (reference sequence). The CDR3 loop spans 16 amino acids. Trimming removed 1 base from V and 2 bases from J; junction bases left unmatched: 5. The CDR3, as DNA: TGTGCCAGCAGCTTAGTTGTAGCGGGAGGCCCCTACGAGCAGTACTTC. Amino acids: CASSLVVAGGPYEQYF.

The table lists this clonotype with many counts. CDR3 residues: CASSYPGQERYGYTF. The CDR3 DNA reads as TGTGCCAGCAGTTATCCGGGACAGGAACGCTATGGCTACACCTTC. The chain couples TRBV6-5 to TRBJ1-2; 8 bases map to TRBD1. The CDR3 totals 15 residues. Per the germline V gene, CDR1 is MNHEY and CDR2 is SVGAGI. Trimming at V came to 3 bases and at J to 4 bases, leaving 7 bases not matched to a gene.

This clonotype has ten or more counts. The chain uses TRBV28 and TRBJ1-1; TRBD1 aligns across 7 bases. Trimming took 6 bases from V and 0 from J; bases not matched to a gene: 7. The CDR3 consists of 15 residues. Germline V lookup: CDR1 MDHEN, CDR2 SYDVKM. The CDR3 DNA follows: TGTGCCAGCAGAAGGGACAGAACAATGAACACTGAAGCTTTCTTT. This gives the protein CASRRDRTMNTEAFF.

This clonotype was found many times. The chain combines TRBV29-1 with TRBJ2-7, with 11 nucleotides matching TRBD1. V shed 4 bases and J 5 bases; nucleotides not matched to a gene: 4. This CDR3 has 13 amino acids. Germline CDR1 SQVTM, CDR2 ANQGSEA. CDR3 protein: CSVVGQGGHEQYF. In DNA form, the CDR3 reads TGCAGCGTTGTGGGACAGGGGGGACACGAGCAGTACTTC.

This chain uses TRBV4-2 with TRBJ2-3; no firm D call. The germline gives CDR1 LGHNA, CDR2 YNFKEQ. CDR3 length: 12 residues. V was trimmed by 4 bases and J by 2 bases, leaving 4 bases between them. CDR3 sequence (DNA): TGTGCCAGCAGCCCCAACACAGATACGCAGTATTTT. This gives the protein CASSPNTDTQYF.

In its sample, this clonotype was seen a few times. The chain combines TRBV7-3 with TRBJ2-2; D gene uncertain. Trimming removed 4 bases at V and 7 bases at J, with 16 bases between. The length of the CDR3 is 15 residues. The germline V gene has CDR1 SGHTA and CDR2 FQGTGA. In DNA, the CDR3 is TGTGCCAGCAGCTCCTCGGTTAGGGCCCGCGGGGAGCTGTTTTTT. Its translation is CASSSSVRARGELFF.

This clonotype occurred many times. The chain recombines TRBV2 with TRBJ2-5; perhaps TRBD1 as D (6 bases). This CDR3 is built from 13 residues. Trimming stripped 6 bases from V and 4 bases from J, with 12 bases between. Germline V lookup: CDR1 SNHLY, CDR2 FYNNEI. The CDR3 sequence is CASRDSPRETQYF. The CDR3 nucleotides read TGTGCCAGCAGGGACAGCCCTCGAGAGACCCAGTACTTC.

This clonotype was picked up many times. This chain links TRBV6-5 with TRBJ1-1; D is possibly TRBD1 (5 bases). V lost 2 bases and J lost 1, with 11 bases in between. The CDR3 has 15 amino acids. Germline assignment: CDR1 MNHEY and CDR2 SVGAGI. Here the CDR3 reads CASSYGPGKNTEAFF. The CDR3 DNA follows: TGTGCCAGCAGTTACGGTCCAGGGAAGAACACTGAAGCTTTCTTT.

The chain links TRBV18 to TRBJ1-1; D possibly corresponds to TRBD1 (5 bases). Between the trimmed V and J ends, which lost 3 bases and 3 bases, there was a span of 11 bases. Germline-derived CDR1 and CDR2 are KGHSH and LQKENI. This CDR3 is 14 amino acids long. CDR3 region: CASSPDRQYTEAFF. As DNA, the CDR3 is TGTGCCAGCTCACCGGATCGACAGTACACTGAAGCTTTCTTT.

This clonotype was detected ten times or more. This chain connects TRBV20-1 to TRBJ1-2; 7 bases map to TRBD1. Germline trimming cut 3 bases from V and 2 bases from J; bases unmatched to any gene: 3. This CDR3 is built from 13 residues. Germline CDR1 and CDR2: DFQATT and SNEGSKA (reference sequence). The CDR3 DNA sequence: TGCAGTGCTAGTGGGACAGAAAACTATGGCTACACCTTC. This sequence encodes CSASGTENYGYTF.

This clonotype has ten or more counts. The J gene is TRBJ2-2, the V gene TRBV3-1, with a tentative D call TRBD2 (6 bases). Looked up from germline, CDR1 is LGHDT and CDR2 is YNNKEL (reference sequence). The CDR3 is 13 residues long. The V end was cut by 2 bases, the J end by 6 bases, with 7 bases between. The CDR3: CASSQWRAGELFF. The DNA of the CDR3 is TGTGCCAGCAGCCAATGGAGGGCCGGGGAGCTGTTTTTT.

This clonotype was recorded at least ten times. V usage is TRBV28 and J usage is TRBJ1-1, with 7 bases aligning to TRBD1. V shed 2 bases, J shed 0 bases, and the junction held 6 bases outside the gene matches. Germline CDR1 MDHEN, CDR2 SYDVKM. The CDR3 has 16 residues. CDR3 in amino acids: CASSLPGQPMNTEAFF. CDR3 bases: TGTGCCAGCAGTTTACCGGGACAGCCCATGAACACTGAAGCTTTCTTT.